Below are 18 T cell receptor beta chains sequenced from a single sample in a study of T cell responses to AZD1222 COVID-19 vaccine. The method was immunoSEQ multiplex PCR; TCRdb's version includes in-frame clones alone and lacks a portion of them. The sample gives roughly 120,000 clones, around 89% of which show up once; roughly 6.7% is in the top ten. This specimen consisted of peripheral blood, obtained 28 days after the second AZD1222 dose. All receptors come from an adult who received the AZD1222 COVID-19 vaccine.

This rearrangement joins TRBV5-4 to TRBJ2-7; 10 bases agree with TRBD1. In germline, CDR1 is SGHNT, CDR2 YYREEE (reference sequence). This CDR3 comprises 17 residues. V shed 0 bases, J shed 1 base, and the junction held 7 bases outside the gene matches. The CDR3 DNA reads TGTGCCAGCAGCTTGGACCTGGGACAGGGGTTATCCTACGAGCAGTACTTC. Translated: CASSLDLGQGLSYEQYF.

The chain uses TRBV7-2 and TRBJ2-1, with D possibly being TRBD1 or TRBD2 (5 bases each). Germline V gives CDR1 SGHTA, CDR2 FQGNSA. There are 15 residues in the CDR3. The germline V and J ends were trimmed by 6 bases and 3 bases, with 15 bases remaining between them. This CDR3 is CASRWGREDYNEQFF. CDR3 nucleotide sequence: TGTGCCAGCAGATGGGGACGAGAGGACTACAATGAGCAGTTCTTC.

This chain connects TRBV4-1 to TRBJ2-5; D gene ambiguous. This CDR3 is built from 14 residues. The V gene lost 1 base and the J gene lost 5 bases, with 11 bases spanning the gap. CDR1 is MGHRA, CDR2 YSYEKL, per germline. Written as DNA, the CDR3 is TGCGCCAGCAGCCAAGTCAACAGTCCGGAGACCCAGTACTTC. This encodes CASSQVNSPETQYF.

This clone was counted between two and nine times. V usage is TRBV27 and J usage is TRBJ1-2; D is possibly TRBD1 (6 bases). Trimming removed 4 bases at V and 8 bases at J, with 14 bases between. This CDR3 contains 13 residues. Germline values: CDR1 MNHEY, CDR2 SMNVEV (reference sequence). This CDR3 reads CASSWAGGRGYTF. CDR3 bases: TGTGCCAGCAGTTGGGCCGGGGGCCGGGGCTACACCTTC.

This clone was found a few times. CDR3 DNA sequence: TGTGCCAGCAGGGCGGACTACTCCAATGAGCAGTTCTTC. Translating gives CASRADYSNEQFF. The chain is built from TRBV2 and TRBJ2-1; D might be TRBD2 (6 bases). In germline, CDR1 is SNHLY, CDR2 FYNNEI. Trimming removed 6 bases from V and 6 bases from J, with 12 bases in between. The CDR3 length is 13 residues.

The chain couples TRBV4-3 to TRBJ1-2; D is unresolved. Trimming stripped 1 base from V and 3 bases from J, with 12 bases between. The CDR3 runs to 15 residues. Germline V gives CDR1 LGHNA, CDR2 YSLEER. The CDR3 sequence is CASSQGFESYYGYTF. CDR3 sequence (DNA): TGCGCCAGCAGCCAAGGGTTTGAGAGCTACTATGGCTACACCTTC.

This chain links TRBV29-1 with TRBJ1-1; 7 bases agree with TRBD1. After removal of 5 bases from V and 4 bases from J, the junction contained 7 bases not matched to a gene. Germline CDR1 is SQVTM and CDR2 is ANQGSEA. The CDR3 is made up of 13 amino acids. CDR3 nucleotides: TGCAGCGTTTCTAGTCAGGGGGGCACTGAAGCTTTCTTT. Protein sequence: CSVSSQGGTEAFF. The variable domain in full, completed from reference TRBV29-1 and TRBJ1-1, reads SAVISQKPSRDICQRGTSLTIQCQVDSQVTMMFWYRQQPGQSLTLIATANQGSEATYESGFVIDKFPISRPNLTFSTLTVSNMSPEDSSIYLCSVSSQGGTEAFFGQGTRLTVV.

The chain couples TRBV6-5 to TRBJ1-1; tentative D call: TRBD1 (5 bases). Germline CDR1 is MNHEY and CDR2 is SVGAGI. This CDR3 is built from 12 residues. Trimming pared 7 bases from V and 5 bases from J, leaving 11 bases between. This CDR3 reads CASKGSGTEAFF. CDR3 nucleotides: TGTGCCAGCAAGGGGAGTGGTACTGAAGCTTTCTTT.

This clone has just one count. DNA for the CDR3: TGCGCCAGCAGGACAGGATTCGATGCCGGGGAGCTGTTTTTT. This sequence encodes CASRTGFDAGELFF. The chain carries TRBV10-2 and TRBJ2-2, with TRBD1 as a possible D gene (6 bases). The V gene's germline CDR1 is WSHSY and CDR2 SAAADI. The CDR3 is 14 amino acids. The ends were cut back, 6 bases at V and 6 bases at J, with 14 bases in the middle.

This clone appeared a few times. The chain employs TRBV10-3 and TRBJ1-1; D is uncertain. Trimming removed 11 bases from V and 0 bases from J, with 10 bases in between. Germline values: CDR1 ENHRY, CDR2 SYGVKD. The CDR3 covers 12 residues. The CDR3 coding sequence is TGTGCCGTCGGCCAGATGAACACTGAAGCTTTCTTT. Protein: CAVGQMNTEAFF.

The chain employs TRBV18 and TRBJ1-1; D unresolved. Trimming took 2 bases from V and 4 from J, leaving 14 bases between them. In germline, CDR1 is KGHSH, CDR2 LQKENI. The length of the CDR3 is 15 residues. CDR3 DNA: TGTGCCAGCTCACCATATCGGCAGAATCCCACTGAAGCTTTCTTT. Its translation is CASSPYRQNPTEAFF.

This clone is a singleton in its sample. V usage is TRBV6-1 and J usage is TRBJ2-7; D not certain. The CDR3 covers 11 residues. CDR1 and CDR2 (germline): MNHNS, SASEGT. Trimming removed 8 bases at V and 2 bases at J, with 7 bases between. CDR3 nucleotides: TGTGCCAGCGGGGTAACCTACGAGCAGTACTTC. It specifies CASGVTYEQYF.

The rearrangement uses TRBV7-2 and TRBJ2-7; the match to TRBD1 covers 7 bases. V trimming: 3 bases; J trimming: 3 bases; junction bases outside the gene matches: 5. Germline V gene lookup returns CDR1 SGHTA and CDR2 FQGNSA. This CDR3 is 14 amino acids long. CDR3 in amino acids: CASSLLGTDYEQYF. The CDR3 nucleotides read TGTGCCAGCAGCTTGCTGGGGACAGACTACGAGCAGTACTTC.

The J gene is TRBJ2-5, the V gene TRBV11-2, with TRBD2 as a possible D gene (6 bases). Germline V CDR1 and CDR2: SGHAT, FQNNGV. The V end lost 3 bases, the J end lost 1 base, and 9 bases lay between the germline ends. The length of the CDR3 is 14 residues. In nucleotides, the CDR3 is TGTGCCAGCAGCTTGGGGACTGTCCAAGAGACCCAGTACTTC. Amino acids: CASSLGTVQETQYF. Looking up the rest from reference TRBV11-2 and TRBJ2-5 gives the full variable domain: EAGVAQSPRYKIIEKRQSVAFWCNPISGHATLYWYQQILGQGPKLLIQFQNNGVVDDSQLPKDRFSAERLKGVDSTLKIQPAKLEDSAVYLCASSLGTVQETQYFGPGTRLLVL.

Comments on this clone: Additional DNA sequences in this sample encode the identical CDR3. This chain connects TRBV5-8 to TRBJ1-5; D gene unclear. This CDR3 has 15 amino acids. V lost 2 bases and J 0 bases, leaving 9 bases between the germline ends. CDR1 and CDR2 (germline): SGHTS, YDEGEE. The DNA of the CDR3 is TGTGCCAGCAGCTTAGACGGGGATAGCAATCAGCCCCAGCATTTT. As protein: CASSLDGDSNQPQHF.

The rearrangement links TRBV29-1 to TRBJ1-1; a weak D match, TRBD1 (6 bases). CDR1 is SQVTM and CDR2 is ANQGSEA in the germline V gene. This CDR3 contains 13 residues. V was clipped by 3 bases and J by 7 bases, with 15 bases between them. CDR3 nucleotide sequence: TGCAGCGTTGACGGACAGAACTCATTTGAAGCTTTCTTT. This codes for CSVDGQNSFEAFF.

The chain uses TRBV11-2 and TRBJ1-1, with D uncertain. This CDR3 is 13 amino acids long. The V end was cut by 1 base, the J end by 3 bases, with 6 bases between. Germline lookup yields CDR1 SGHAT and CDR2 FQNNGV. The CDR3 sequence is CASSLASDTEAFF. The CDR3 DNA sequence: TGTGCCAGCAGCTTAGCATCGGACACTGAAGCTTTCTTT. Full variable domain (rest looked up from reference TRBV11-2 and TRBJ1-1): EAGVAQSPRYKIIEKRQSVAFWCNPISGHATLYWYQQILGQGPKLLIQFQNNGVVDDSQLPKDRFSAERLKGVDSTLKIQPAKLEDSAVYLCASSLASDTEAFFGQGTRLTVV.

This clone was counted once. This chain joins TRBV5-4 and TRBJ2-5; TRBD1 matches at 7 bases. Germline V gene data show CDR1 as SGHNT and CDR2 as YYREEE (reference sequence). Unmatched junction bases numbered 5, after V lost 4 bases and J lost 5 bases. The CDR3 is made up of 13 amino acids. CDR3 coding DNA: TGTGCCAGCAGCCGAGGGACAGCCGAGACCCAGTACTTC. Its protein is CASSRGTAETQYF.